A single sample is the source of the 8 T cell receptor beta chains below, sequenced in a study of tumour-infiltrating T cells in Burkitt lymphoma. The method was immunoSEQ multiplex PCR; TCRdb's version includes in-frame clones alone and lacks a portion of them. Of about 1,000 clones in the sample, roughly 13% were seen once. Material for sequencing was tumor tissue. All receptors come from a human donor with Burkitt lymphoma.

CDR3 protein: CASSEPGLAETQYF. CDR3 coding DNA: TGTGCCAGCAGTGAACCGGGACTAGCGGAGACCCAGTACTTC. The chain has TRBV2 and TRBJ2-5; 10 nucleotides line up with TRBD2. The CDR3 has 14 amino acids. Trimming removed 2 bases from V and 5 bases from J; junction bases left unmatched: 2. Per germline, CDR1 SNHLY and CDR2 FYNNEI.

V gene TRBV6-5 combines with J gene TRBJ2-3; no definite D call. V lost 2 bases and J lost 4, with 13 bases in between. The CDR3 sequence is 15 residues long. In germline, CDR1 is MNHEY, CDR2 SVGAGI. The CDR3 spells CASSYSPGRPDTQYF. Written as DNA, the CDR3 is TGTGCCAGCAGTTACAGCCCAGGACGCCCAGATACGCAGTATTTT.

The chain is built from TRBV27 and TRBJ1-5; 7 positions agree with TRBD1. Germline V CDR1 and CDR2: MNHEY, SMNVEV (reference sequence). Losses at the gene ends were 5 bases for V and 0 bases for J; bases not matched to a gene: 4. The CDR3 spans 15 residues. CDR3 in DNA: TGTGCCAGCAGTGACGGACAGGTTAGCAATCAGCCCCAGCATTTT. Its translation is CASSDGQVSNQPQHF.

The V call is TRBV29-1, the J call TRBJ1-2; 9 nucleotides align to TRBD1. Germline lookup yields CDR1 SQVTM and CDR2 ANQGSEA. J gave up 9 bases and V 8 bases, and 13 bases lay outside the gene matches. The CDR3 loop spans 13 amino acids. CDR3 amino acids: CSPPPGQGSSYTF. DNA for the CDR3: TGCAGCCCGCCCCCGGGACAGGGTTCCAGCTACACCTTC.

This clone was observed a few times. V usage is TRBV15 and J usage is TRBJ1-4, with D unclear. From germline, CDR1 is LNHNV and CDR2 YYDKDF (reference sequence). The CDR3 has 12 residues. The germline V and J ends were trimmed by 2 bases and 8 bases, with 6 bases remaining between them. CDR3 sequence (DNA): TGTGCCACCAGCAGAATCACCGAAAAACTGTTTTTT. It specifies CATSRITEKLFF.

In this sample, this clone turned up a few times. The rearrangement joins TRBV9 to TRBJ2-3; unclear D gene. This CDR3 region has 13 residues. Trimming removed 3 bases from V and 2 bases from J, with 7 bases in between. Per germline, CDR1 SGDLS and CDR2 YYNGEE. In DNA form, the CDR3 reads TGTGCCAGCAGCGAACGACCCACAGATACGCAGTATTTT. This codes for CASSERPTDTQYF.

There are a few counts of this clone. This chain joins TRBV29-1 and TRBJ2-7, with D uncertain. Germline V gives CDR1 SQVTM, CDR2 ANQGSEA. V dropped 7 bases and J dropped 5 bases, with 15 bases sitting between them. This CDR3 spans 12 amino acids. CDR3 in DNA: TGCAGCGGAGTGACCCCCGGAGACGAGCAGTACTTC. Its translation: CSGVTPGDEQYF.

J is TRBJ2-1 and V is TRBV7-9; 8 bases align to TRBD1. The CDR3 extends over 15 amino acids. Unmatched junction bases numbered 5, after V lost 4 bases and J lost 3 bases. CDR1 and CDR2 from the germline V gene are SEHNR and FQNEAQ (reference sequence). The CDR3 region is CASSSGQGFYNEQFF. CDR3 nucleotides: TGTGCCAGCAGCTCCGGACAGGGTTTCTACAATGAGCAGTTCTTC.